What follows describes a single T cell receptor (beta chain). What it binds is not known. These data belong to a study of OX40 agonist ivuxolimab in advanced cancers. Study information: Ivuxolimab was delivered to patients intravenously every 2 weeks at doses spanning 0.01 to 10 mg/kg.

Whole-study findings and limits: Partial responders at 0.1-3.0 mg/kg showed near-lowest clonal expansion.

V was shortened by 4 bases and J by 3 bases, with 10 bases between the two germline ends. The germline V gene encodes CDR1 SGHNT and CDR2 YYREEE (reference sequence). The length of the CDR3 is 13 residues. TCRdb's table, derived via immunoSEQ multiplex PCR, lists solely in-frame clones and lacks some. Altogether 30,000 to 40,000 clones are present, around four fifths being singletons, with the ten largest covering around 21%. Sequenced here: CD4+ or CD8+ T cells sorted from blood, sampled in a trial of the OX40 agonist ivuxolimab. The genes are TRBV5-4 and TRBJ2-5; no clear D. The sequence was obtained from an adult with an advanced solid tumor such as melanoma, head and neck, liver or kidney cancer. For the CDR3, the DNA is TGTGCCAGCAGCCTCCGTACCGAAGAGACCCAGTACTTC. This codes for CASSLRTEETQYF.